These T cell receptor beta chains were read from a single sample in a study of T cells after yellow fever vaccination. Using its own MiXCR run on the 5' RACE reads, TCRdb lists one record per CDR3 protein. The repertoire includes approximately 550,000 distinct CDR3 sequences, about 14% of them detected once, and over 12% sits in the top ten. The sample was PBMCs, taken on the day of the yellow fever booster vaccination. The receptors were gathered from a man aged 25-45 years who received the YFV17D yellow fever vaccine. The CDR3 runs from the conserved cysteine through the conserved F or W. The D gene is left open where the match is weak. A clone size is listed for some rows: how often the clone was seen (once, few, many), or a class if it is expanded.

CDR3 protein | CDR3 DNA | V gene | D gene | clone size | J gene | CDR3 length
CASSYSNGEDEQFF | TGTGCCAGCAGTTACTCGAACGGGGAGGATGAGCAGTTCTTC | TRBV6-5 | NA | few | TRBJ2-1 | 14
CASSPRAGRLLDGYTF | TGTGCCAGCTCACCACGTGCGGGACGGCTTCTCGATGGCTACACCTTC | TRBV18 | NA | few | TRBJ1-2 | 16
CASDFGYGYTF | TGTGCCAGCGACTTCGGCTATGGCTACACCTTC | TRBV2 | NA | many | TRBJ1-2 | 11
CASRQGEGPPNTEAFF | TGCGCCAGCAGGCAGGGGGAGGGACCGCCGAACACTGAAGCTTTCTTT | TRBV5-1 | TRBD1 | few | TRBJ1-1 | 16
CASSHRGVGGYNEQFF | TGTGCCAGCAGCCACCGTGGGGTCGGGGGCTACAATGAGCAGTTCTTC | TRBV7-2 | NA | few | TRBJ2-1 | 16
CASSYSKASYEQYF | TGTGCCAGCAGTTACTCCAAGGCCTCCTACGAGCAGTACTTC | TRBV6-5 | NA | few | TRBJ2-7 | 14
CSVNPGPQYEQYF | TGCAGTGTTAATCCGGGACCCCAATACGAGCAGTACTTC | TRBV20-1 | NA | few | TRBJ2-7 | 13
CASASKGGATDTQYF | TGTGCCAGCGCATCTAAGGGCGGGGCCACAGATACGCAGTATTTT | TRBV7-9 | NA | NA | TRBJ2-3 | 15
CASSYVRGSTDTQYF | TGTGCCAGCAGTTACGTCCGGGGGAGCACAGATACGCAGTATTTT | TRBV6-5 | NA | few | TRBJ2-3 | 15
CATSRDQDYRPTQYF | TGTGCCACCAGCAGAGATCAGGATTACAGGCCTACGCAGTATTTT | TRBV15 | NA | few | TRBJ2-3 | 15
CASSQGARTYSTDTQYF | TGTGCCAGCAGCCAAGGGGCTAGAACCTATAGCACAGATACGCAGTATTTT | TRBV3-1 | NA | NA | TRBJ2-3 | 17
CASSYVGLAGQNEQFF | TGTGCCAGCAGCTACGTGGGACTAGCGGGACAGAATGAGCAGTTCTTC | TRBV11-3 | TRBD2 | NA | TRBJ2-1 | 16
CSARDRGGRHVVDGQYF | TGCAGTGCTAGAGATCGAGGCGGGAGGCATGTTGTGGATGGGCAGTACTTC | TRBV20-1 | TRBD2 | few | TRBJ2-7 | 17
CAGGTASYEQYF | TGTGCCGGGGGGACAGCGTCCTACGAGCAGTACTTC | TRBV10-3 | NA | few | TRBJ2-7 | 12
CASSQESSGSYNEQFF | TGCGCCAGCAGCCAAGAATCTAGCGGATCCTACAATGAGCAGTTCTTC | TRBV4-3 | TRBD2 | few | TRBJ2-1 | 16
CASSGSSRETQYF | TGTGCCAGCAGCGGGTCATCACGGGAGACCCAGTACTTC | TRBV7-2 | NA | many | TRBJ2-5 | 13
CASITDSLGTGELFF | TGTGCCAGTATTACGGACAGCCTGGGGACCGGGGAGCTGTTTTTT | TRBV19 | NA | NA | TRBJ2-2 | 15
CSASVRAGTDTQYF | TGCAGTGCTAGCGTCCGGGCGGGAACAGATACGCAGTATTTT | TRBV20-1 | NA | NA | TRBJ2-3 | 14
CSARRLTPSTDTQYF | TGCAGTGCTAGACGGCTGACCCCTAGCACAGATACGCAGTATTTT | TRBV20-1 | NA | few | TRBJ2-3 | 15
CASRISERRDSFF | TGTGCCAGCAGAATTAGTGAACGCCGGGACAGCTTCTTC | TRBV11-2 | TRBD1 | few | TRBJ2-7 | 13
CASSPGAGHYQETQYF | TGTGCCAGCTCACCAGGGGCAGGGCACTACCAAGAGACCCAGTACTTC | TRBV18 | NA | NA | TRBJ2-5 | 16